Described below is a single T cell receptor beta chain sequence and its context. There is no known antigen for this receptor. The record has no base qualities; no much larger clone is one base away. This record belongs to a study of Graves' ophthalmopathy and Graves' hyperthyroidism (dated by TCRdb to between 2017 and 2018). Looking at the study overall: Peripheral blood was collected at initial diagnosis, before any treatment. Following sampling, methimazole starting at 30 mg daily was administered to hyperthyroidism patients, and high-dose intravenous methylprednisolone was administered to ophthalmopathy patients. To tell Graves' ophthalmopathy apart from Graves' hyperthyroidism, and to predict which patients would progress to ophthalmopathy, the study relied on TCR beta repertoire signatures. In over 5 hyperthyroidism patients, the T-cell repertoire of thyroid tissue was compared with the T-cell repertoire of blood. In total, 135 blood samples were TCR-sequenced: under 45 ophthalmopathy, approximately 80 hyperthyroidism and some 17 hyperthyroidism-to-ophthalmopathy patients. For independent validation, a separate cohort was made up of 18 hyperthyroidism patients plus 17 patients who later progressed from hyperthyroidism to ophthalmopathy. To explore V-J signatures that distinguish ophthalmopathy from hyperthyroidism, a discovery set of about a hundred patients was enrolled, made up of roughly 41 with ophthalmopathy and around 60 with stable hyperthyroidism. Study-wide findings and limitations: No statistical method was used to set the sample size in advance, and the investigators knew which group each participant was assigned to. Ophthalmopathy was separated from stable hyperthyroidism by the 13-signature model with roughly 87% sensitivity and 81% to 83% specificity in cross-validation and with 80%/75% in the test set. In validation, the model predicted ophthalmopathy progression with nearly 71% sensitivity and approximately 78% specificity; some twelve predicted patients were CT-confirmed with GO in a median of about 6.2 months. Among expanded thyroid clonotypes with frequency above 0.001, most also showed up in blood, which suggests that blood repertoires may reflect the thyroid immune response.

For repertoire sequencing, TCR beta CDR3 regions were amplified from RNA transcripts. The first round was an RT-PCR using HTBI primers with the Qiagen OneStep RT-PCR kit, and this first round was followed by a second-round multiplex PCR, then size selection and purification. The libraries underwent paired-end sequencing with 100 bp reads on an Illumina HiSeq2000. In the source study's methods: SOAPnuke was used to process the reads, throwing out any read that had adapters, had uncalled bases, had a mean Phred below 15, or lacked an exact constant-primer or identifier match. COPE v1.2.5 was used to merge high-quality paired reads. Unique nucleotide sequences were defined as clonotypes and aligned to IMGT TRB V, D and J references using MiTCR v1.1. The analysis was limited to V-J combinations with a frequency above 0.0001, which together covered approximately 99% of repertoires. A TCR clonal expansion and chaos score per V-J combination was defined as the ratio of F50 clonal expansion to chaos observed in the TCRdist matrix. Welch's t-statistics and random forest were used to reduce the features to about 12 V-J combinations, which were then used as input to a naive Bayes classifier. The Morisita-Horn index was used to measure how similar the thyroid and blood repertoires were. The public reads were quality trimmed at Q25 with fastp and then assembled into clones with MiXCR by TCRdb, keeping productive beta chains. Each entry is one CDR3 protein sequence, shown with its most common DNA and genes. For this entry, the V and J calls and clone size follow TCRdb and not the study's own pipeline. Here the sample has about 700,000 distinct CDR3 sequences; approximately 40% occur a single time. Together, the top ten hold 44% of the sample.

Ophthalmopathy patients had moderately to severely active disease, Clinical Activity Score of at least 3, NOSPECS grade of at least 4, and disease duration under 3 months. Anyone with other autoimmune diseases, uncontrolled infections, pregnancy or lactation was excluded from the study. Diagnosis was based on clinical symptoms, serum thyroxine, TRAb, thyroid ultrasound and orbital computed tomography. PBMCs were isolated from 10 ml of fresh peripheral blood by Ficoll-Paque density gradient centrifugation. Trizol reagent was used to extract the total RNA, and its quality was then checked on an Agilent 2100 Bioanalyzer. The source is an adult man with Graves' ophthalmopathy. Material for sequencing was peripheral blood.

The DNA is TGTGCCAGCAGCAAATACCACGGGGAGCTGTTTTTT. This gives the protein CASSKYHGELFF. Rearrangement joined TRBV7-2 to TRBJ2-2, with no D gene named confidently. From the germline V gene, CDR1 is SGHTA and CDR2 is FQGNSA. Spanning cysteine to phenylalanine, the CDR3 consists of 12 amino acids. CDR3 DNA only is kept here, 36 bases in frame from base 1. Trimming at the junction amounts to 5 bases on V and 7 bases on J, and the germline ends lie 8 bases apart.